The clone carrying this T cell receptor beta chain was recorded a few times. TCRdb reprocessed the 5' RACE reads with MiXCR, giving one entry per CDR3 protein. The table lists tens of thousands of distinct CDR3 sequences, 8.2% of them singletons. This sample is part of a study of chronic HIV infection and antiretroviral therapy. The CDR3 consists of 13 residues. Germline CDR1 reads MDHEN; CDR2 reads SYDVKM. V was cut by 10 bases and J by 0 bases, with 12 bases left in between. Sequencing used peripheral blood. The sequence was collected from an adult who had HIV and had not received antiretroviral therapy, or was an uninfected healthy control (not recorded which). The chain joins TRBV28 to TRBJ1-1, with D uncertain. The CDR3 sequence is CAITRGMNTEAFF. The CDR3 DNA sequence: TGTGCCATCACCCGCGGGATGAACACTGAAGCTTTCTTT. Using reference TRBV28 and TRBJ1-1 for the parts outside the CDR3, the full variable domain is DVKVTQSSRYLVKRTGEKVFLECVQDMDHENMFWYRQDPGLGLRLIYFSYDVKMKEKGDIPEGYSVSREKKERFSLILESASTNQTSMYLCAITRGMNTEAFFGQGTRLTVV.